This T cell receptor beta chain was captured by sequencing in a study of shared clonotypes between healthy human individuals. This clone was detected only once. Other DNA sequences in the sample encode the same CDR3. TCRdb's table, derived via immunoSEQ multiplex PCR, lists solely in-frame clones and lacks some. The sample shows about 1,900,000 clones, around 96% of them seen only once. The V end was cut by 2 bases, the J end by 0 bases, with 9 bases between. Germline assignment: CDR1 SGHDT and CDR2 YYEEEE. This CDR3 spans 14 amino acids. The naive CD8 fraction comprised CD45RO-negative cells positively selected for CCR7 and excluded terminally differentiated effector memory CD45RA+ cells. Healthy and HIV-negative, the adult donors had no recent acute infections or vaccinations.

Sequencing used naive CD8+ T cells sorted from blood. The source of this sequence is a man younger than 35 in good health. The chain couples TRBV5-6 to TRBJ2-7; the D is unclear. CDR3 in DNA: TGTGCCAGCAGCTTAGGATCAGTCTCCTACGAGCAGTACTTC. This encodes CASSLGSVSYEQYF.